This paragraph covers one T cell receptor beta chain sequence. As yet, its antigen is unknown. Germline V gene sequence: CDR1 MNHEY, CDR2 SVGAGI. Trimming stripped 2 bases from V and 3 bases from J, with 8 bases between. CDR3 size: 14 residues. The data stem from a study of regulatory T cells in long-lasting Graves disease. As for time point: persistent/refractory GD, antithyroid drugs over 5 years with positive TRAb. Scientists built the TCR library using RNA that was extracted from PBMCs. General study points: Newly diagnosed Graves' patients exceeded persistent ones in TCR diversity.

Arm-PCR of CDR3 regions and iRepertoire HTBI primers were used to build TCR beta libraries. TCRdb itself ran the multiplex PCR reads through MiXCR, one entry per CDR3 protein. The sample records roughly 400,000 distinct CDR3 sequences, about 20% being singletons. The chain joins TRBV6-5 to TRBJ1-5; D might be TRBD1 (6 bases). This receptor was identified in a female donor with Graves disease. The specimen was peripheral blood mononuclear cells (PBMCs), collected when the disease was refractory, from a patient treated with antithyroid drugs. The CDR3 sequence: CASSYTGNNQPQHF. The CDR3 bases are TGTGCCAGCAGTTACACAGGGAACAATCAGCCCCAGCATTTT.